This is a list of T cell receptor beta chains from one sample in a study of multiple sclerosis patients with progressive multifocal leukoencephalopathy. Sequencing was performed with immunoSEQ multiplex PCR; in TCRdb, only in-frame clones are kept and a portion is missing. The sample yields some 27,000 clones, roughly 89% seen once. The material sequenced was PBMCs, taken from a patient treated with natalizumab. The receptors come from a human donor with multiple sclerosis. CDR3s include the opening cysteine and the closing phenylalanine or tryptophan. D genes are given only for firm matches. Rows give clone size only sometimes, using once, few, many, or a class for an expanded clone.

TRBV11-2	.	TRBJ1-5	.	CASSPDRNQPQHF	TGTGCCAGCAGCCCCGACAGGAATCAGCCCCAGCATTTT
TRBV4-1	.	TRBJ1-2	.	CASSQGATYGYTF	TGCGCCAGCAGCCAAGGGGCGACCTATGGCTACACCTTC
TRBV11-3	.	TRBJ2-1	.	CASSLTGGEQFF	TGTGCCAGCAGCTTAACGGGCGGTGAGCAGTTCTTC
TRBV19	TRBD1	TRBJ1-4	once	CASSIQGGDNEKLFF	TGTGCCAGTAGTATACAGGGGGGAGACAATGAAAAACTGTTTTTT
TRBV11-2	.	TRBJ2-7	.	CASSLGTQGYYEQYF	TGTGCCAGCAGCTTAGGGACGCAAGGGTACTACGAGCAGTACTTC
TRBV30	.	TRBJ1-5	.	CAWSVGAYSNQPQHF	TGTGCCTGGAGTGTGGGGGCGTATAGCAATCAGCCCCAGCATTTT
TRBV4-1	.	TRBJ1-2	.	CASSQLDGPYGYTF	TGCGCCAGCAGCCAACTGGACGGCCCCTATGGCTACACCTTC
TRBV5-1	.	TRBJ2-5	.	CASSLLGGGETQYF	TGCGCCAGCAGCTTGCTCGGTGGGGGGGAGACCCAGTACTTC
TRBV11-2	TRBD2	TRBJ2-3	.	CASSPVGDYGTQYF	TGTGCCAGCAGCCCCGTGGGGGACTATGGTACGCAGTATTTT
TRBV10-3	.	TRBJ1-2	.	CAITIETDYGYTF	TGTGCCATCACTATTGAGACGGACTATGGCTACACCTTC
TRBV5-6	.	TRBJ2-7	.	CASYLKDKDSYEQYF	TGTGCCAGCTACCTAAAGGACAAGGACTCCTACGAGCAGTACTTC
TRBV7-2	TRBD1	TRBJ2-7	once	CASSLRRTGEFGEQYF	TGTGCCAGCAGCTTGAGAAGGACAGGGGAATTCGGCGAGCAGTACTTC
TRBV4-2	TRBD1	TRBJ1-1	once	CASSQVGDREAFF	TGTGCCAGCAGCCAAGTAGGGGACAGAGAAGCTTTCTTT
TRBV9	.	TRBJ2-5	.	CASSPGLTETQYF	TGTGCCAGCAGCCCCGGGCTAACAGAGACCCAGTACTTC
TRBV6-1	.	TRBJ2-7	.	CASSAGPEGEQYF	TGTGCCAGCTCAGCCGGGCCCGAGGGCGAGCAGTACTTC
TRBV7-6	TRBD1	TRBJ1-1	.	CASSPRDRGTEAFF	TGTGCCAGCAGCCCCCGGGACAGGGGTACTGAAGCTTTCTTT
TRBV6-5	.	TRBJ1-1	.	CASSYSEGTEAFF	TGTGCCAGCAGTTACTCGGAGGGAACTGAAGCTTTCTTT
TRBV5-4	.	TRBJ1-1	.	CASSLGPDGGTEAFF	TGTGCCAGCAGCTTGGGCCCCGATGGAGGCACTGAAGCTTTCTTT
TRBV7-8	TRBD2	TRBJ2-2	.	CASSLRDSGGVYTGELFF	TGTGCCAGCAGCCTACGCGATAGCGGGGGGGTGTACACCGGGGAGCTGTTTTTT
TRBV10-3	.	TRBJ1-1	.	CAISDSWTANTEAFF	TGTGCCATCAGTGACTCCTGGACAGCAAACACTGAAGCTTTCTTT
TRBV9	.	TRBJ2-7	.	CASSAQFSYEQYF	TGTGCCAGCAGCGCCCAGTTCTCCTACGAGCAGTACTTC
TRBV9	.	TRBJ1-1	.	CASSVGNVPGRAFF	TGCGCCAGCAGCGTAGGTAACGTCCCAGGTAGAGCTTTCTTT
TRBV6-5	TRBD1	TRBJ2-5	.	CASSSGDSYQETQYF	TGTGCCAGCAGTTCCGGGGACAGTTACCAAGAGACCCAGTACTTC
TRBV30	.	TRBJ2-1	.	CAWTRIGERGEQFF	TGTGCCTGGACCCGTATAGGGGAGAGGGGTGAGCAGTTCTTC